What follows are 5 T cell receptor beta chains derived from one specimen sequenced in a study of T cell responses to AZD1222 COVID-19 vaccine. TCRdb's table, derived via immunoSEQ multiplex PCR, lists solely in-frame clones and lacks some. The data show around 210,000 clones, approximately 94% seen once. Sequenced here: peripheral blood, sampled 28 days after the second dose of the MenACWY control vaccine. The receptors derive from an adult who received the MenACWY meningococcal vaccine as a control.

The chain links TRBV19 to TRBJ2-7, with D maybe TRBD2 (5 bases). This CDR3 contains 15 residues. Looked up from germline, CDR1 is LNHDA and CDR2 is SQIVND (reference sequence). Trimming shortened V by 1 base and J by 3 bases, and 13 bases separated the two germline ends. The CDR3 DNA reads as TGTGCCAGTAGTATAGCTGGGAGTGTGGACTACGAGCAGTACTTC. Translated: CASSIAGSVDYEQYF.

The sample holds one count of this clone. The genes are TRBV28 and TRBJ1-3, with unresolved D. The CDR3 length is 12 residues. The germline CDR1 and CDR2 sequences are MDHEN and SYDVKM. V was clipped by 5 bases and J by 4 bases, with 6 bases between them. The CDR3 DNA is TGTGCCAGCAGTATGCTGGGAAACACCATATATTTT. Protein: CASSMLGNTIYF.

The V call is TRBV7-5, the J call TRBJ2-2; TRBD1 is taken as the D call from the table, unchecked against the DNA. TRBV7-5 is tagged as a pseudogene. This CDR3 is 17 amino acids long. The CDR3 coding sequence is TGTGCCAGAAGCTTCCCCGTGGGACAGCAGAACACCGGGGAGCTGTTTTTT. Its translation is CARSFPVGQQNTGELFF.

The rearrangement uses TRBV3-1 (or the pseudogene TRBV3-2) and TRBJ2-1, with no clear D. Trimming pared 5 bases from V and 8 bases from J, leaving 22 bases between. The CDR3 runs to 16 residues. CDR1 is LGHDT, CDR2 YNNKEL, per germline (reference sequence). As DNA, the CDR3 is TGTGCCAGCAGCTACACCCCGGATTTTCCGGTTGATGAGCAGTTCTTC. Translation: CASSYTPDFPVDEQFF.

J is TRBJ2-3 and V is TRBV15; D may be TRBD2 (6 bases). Germline CDR1 and CDR2: LNHNV and YYDKDF (reference sequence). With 0 bases removed from V and 2 bases from J, the gap between germline ends came to 12 bases. The CDR3 is 16 amino acids. CDR3 in amino acids: CATSRDGAGYTDTQYF. The CDR3 DNA reads as TGTGCCACCAGCAGAGATGGGGCGGGGTACACAGATACGCAGTATTTT.